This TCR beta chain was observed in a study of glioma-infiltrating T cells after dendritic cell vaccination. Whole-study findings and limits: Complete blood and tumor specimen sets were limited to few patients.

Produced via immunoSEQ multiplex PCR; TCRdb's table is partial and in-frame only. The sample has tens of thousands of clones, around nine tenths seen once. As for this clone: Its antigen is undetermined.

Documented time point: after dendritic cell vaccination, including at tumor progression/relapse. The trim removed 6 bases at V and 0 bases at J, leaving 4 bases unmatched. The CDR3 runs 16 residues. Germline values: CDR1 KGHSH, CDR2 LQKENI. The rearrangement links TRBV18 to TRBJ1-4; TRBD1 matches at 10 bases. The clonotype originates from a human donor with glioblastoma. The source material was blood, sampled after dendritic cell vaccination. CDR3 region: CASSKGQGATNEKLFF. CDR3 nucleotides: TGTGCCAGCTCGAAAGGACAGGGGGCAACTAATGAAAAACTGTTTTTT.